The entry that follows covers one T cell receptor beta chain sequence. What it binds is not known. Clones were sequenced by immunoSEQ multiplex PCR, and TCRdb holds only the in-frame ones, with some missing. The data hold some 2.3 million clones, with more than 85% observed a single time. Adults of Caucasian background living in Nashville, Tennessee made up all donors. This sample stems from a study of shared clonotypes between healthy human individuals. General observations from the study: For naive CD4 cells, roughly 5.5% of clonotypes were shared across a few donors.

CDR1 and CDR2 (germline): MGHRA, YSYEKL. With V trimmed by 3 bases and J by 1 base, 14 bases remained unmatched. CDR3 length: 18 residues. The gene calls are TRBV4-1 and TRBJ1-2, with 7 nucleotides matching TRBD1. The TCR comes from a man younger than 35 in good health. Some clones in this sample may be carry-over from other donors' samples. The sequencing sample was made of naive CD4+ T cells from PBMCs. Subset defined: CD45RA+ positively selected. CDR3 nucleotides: TGCGCCAGCAGCCACAATCGGGACAGCCTACCCGGTAACTATGGCTACACCTTC. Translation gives CASSHNRDSLPGNYGYTF.